This TCR beta chain was sequenced in a study of T cells after yellow fever vaccination. The authors made TCR cDNA by 5'RACE template switching, adding a universal primer site and UMIs. TCRdb ran MiXCR on the 5' RACE reads and lists one entry per CDR3 protein. Of some 29,000 distinct CDR3 sequences listed, 5% to 6% are singletons. General study points: FACS-sorted repertoires could harbor abundant contaminating bulk-population clonotypes. Re-detected after boosting: most primary clones, 96% of CD4 and less than 90% of CD8. Just a small share of clonotypes turned up in the CD4 compartment as well as the CD8 compartment.

Per germline, CDR1 SGHVS and CDR2 FQNEAQ. This CDR3 is 15 amino acids long. Trimming took 1 base from V and 5 from J, leaving 14 bases between them. This clonotype was seen ten or more times. Its antigen is undetermined. The rearrangement uses TRBV7-8 and TRBJ2-5, with D tentatively TRBD1 or TRBD2 (6 bases each). The receptor was isolated from a man aged 25 to 40 who received the YFV17D yellow fever vaccine. The sequencing used CD8+ T cells sorted from PBMCs, collected 10 days after the yellow fever booster vaccination. As DNA, the CDR3 is TGTGCCAGCAGCTTAGTGGAGGGGGTCGTCGAGACCCAGTACTTC. As protein: CASSLVEGVVETQYF. Filled out from reference TRBV7-8 and TRBJ2-5, the complete variable domain reads GAGVSQSPRYKVAKRGQDVALRCDPISGHVSLFWYQQALGQGPEFLTYFQNEAQLDKSGLPSDRFFAERPEGSVSTLKIQRTQQEDSAVYLCASSLVEGVVETQYFGPGTRLLVL.